This TCR beta chain is from a study of T cells in Graves' hyperthyroidism and ophthalmopathy. Trimming removed 4 bases from V and 3 bases from J, with 11 bases in between. The CDR3 has 13 amino acids. The germline V gene has CDR1 SGHTS and CDR2 YDEGEE. Patients were excluded because of uncontrolled infection, other autoimmune disease, pregnancy or lactation. Fresh peripheral blood, 10 ml, was the source of the PBMCs. From RNA transcripts, TCR beta CDR3 regions were amplified. With the HTBI primer set, the TCR CDR3 went through a first round of RT-PCR. MiXCR, applied by TCRdb to the multiplex PCR reads, yields one record per CDR3 protein. The repertoire holds about 270,000 distinct CDR3 sequences, with 22% as singletons. This clonotype was counted at least ten times.

Sequenced sample: blood. The sequence derives from a man aged 25 to 40 with Graves' ophthalmopathy. The V call is TRBV5-8, the J call TRBJ2-7; D possibly corresponds to TRBD1 (6 bases). The CDR3 loop is CASSQGTDYEQYF. In DNA form, the CDR3 reads TGTGCCAGCAGCCAGGGGACGGACTACGAGCAGTACTTC.